This T cell receptor beta chain was found in a study of cytomegalovirus exposure and HLA in healthy donors. Losses at the gene ends were 5 bases for V and 4 bases for J; bases not matched to a gene: 5. The CDR3 consists of 15 residues. Germline assignment: CDR1 SGHVS and CDR2 FQNEAQ. TCRdb keeps only in-frame clones here, not all; method: immunoSEQ multiplex PCR. The table shows some 48,000 clones, with about 94% occurring only once. The specimen sequenced was PBMCs. This receptor was taken from a woman aged 18-29 years in good health and CMV-seropositive. The chain has TRBV7-8 and TRBJ2-3; 11 nucleotides line up with TRBD2. CDR3 sequence: CASSILAGGPDTQYF. The CDR3 region has the DNA TGTGCCAGCAGCATTCTAGCGGGAGGTCCAGATACGCAGTATTTT.